The entry that follows covers one T cell receptor (beta chain) sequence. Data came from immunoSEQ multiplex PCR; TCRdb stores just in-frame clones and leaves some out. The repertoire consists of 300,000 to 400,000 clones, with more than 75% occurring once and the leading ten covering roughly 2.6%. This entry belongs to a study of blood T cell repertoires in COVID-19. This CDR3 is built from 16 residues. V gave up 0 bases and J gave up 2 bases, with 12 bases separating them. The germline gives CDR1 SGHNT, CDR2 YYREEE (reference sequence). The genes are TRBV5-4 and TRBJ2-4; D is unclear. This clonotype originated in a man in his fifties or sixties who had recovered from COVID-19. The sequenced sample was PBMCs or T cells enriched from blood (not recorded which). CDR3 loop: CASSLALGRSKNIQYF. The CDR3 coding sequence is TGTGCCAGCAGCTTGGCATTGGGCCGGTCCAAAAACATTCAGTACTTC.